Only a few counts were recorded for the clone carrying this T cell receptor beta chain. The target antigen is unknown. This sample is drawn from a study of OX40 agonist ivuxolimab in advanced cancers. About the research overall: From about 23 to 85 years was the age range, with a mean of approximately 58 years, and about 78% were male.

Autoimmune disease history or systemic immunosuppression led to patients being barred. Germline V lookup: CDR1 SGHRS, CDR2 YFSETQ. V was trimmed by 0 bases and J by 8 bases, leaving 11 bases between them. This CDR3 contains 13 residues. Findings of the study overall: At 0.1 to 3.0 mg/kg, CD4+ and CD8+ blood T cells expanded clonally by week 6.

This table comes from immunoSEQ multiplex PCR, and its TCRdb copy is limited to in-frame clones, with some not included. The sample gives around 69,000 clones, roughly 80% of which show up once; 0.55% to 0.8% is in the top ten. This chain uses TRBV5-1 with TRBJ1-2; D is undetermined. The TCR was taken from an adult with an advanced solid tumor such as melanoma, head and neck, liver or kidney cancer. The source was CD4+ or CD8+ T cells sorted from blood, collected in a trial of the OX40 agonist ivuxolimab. This CDR3 is CASSLAPFEGYTF. The CDR3 coding sequence is TGCGCCAGCAGCTTGGCCCCATTTGAGGGCTACACCTTC.